Shown below are 8 T cell receptor beta chains from a single sample sequenced in a study of T cells in Graves' hyperthyroidism and ophthalmopathy. Using RNA transcripts as the source, TCR beta CDR3 regions were amplified. HTBI primers were the set used in a first-round RT-PCR of the TCR CDR3. Each CDR3 protein is one row after TCRdb ran MiXCR on the multiplex PCR reads. The data contain 500,000 to 700,000 distinct CDR3 sequences, approximately 16% of them seen just once; the ten biggest clones take up approximately 20%. Material: blood. The receptors were sampled from a woman aged 18-29 years with Graves' hyperthyroidism.

This clonotype was seen a few times. The V and J genes are TRBV6-1 and TRBJ2-2; 10 bases fit TRBD2. V was pared by 6 bases and J by 7 bases, with 14 bases of the junction left unmatched. The CDR3 extends over 17 amino acids. Germline assignment: CDR1 MNHNS and CDR2 SASEGT. CDR3 residues: CASRGMQSSGRGGELFF. CDR3 bases: TGTGCCAGCAGAGGGATGCAGTCTAGCGGGAGAGGCGGGGAGCTGTTTTTT.

The chain joins TRBV10-3 to TRBJ2-7; a weak D match, TRBD1 (5 bases). Trimming cost V 3 bases and J 3 bases, with 9 bases left between them. The germline gives CDR1 ENHRY, CDR2 SYGVKD. The CDR3 contains 13 residues. The CDR3 reads CAISDSGNYEQYF. CDR3 bases: TGTGCCATCAGTGATTCAGGGAACTACGAGCAGTACTTC.

At least ten counts were recorded for this clonotype. In DNA form, the CDR3 reads TGCAGTGCTAGAGATACGGGTAGCTCCTACGAGCAGTACTTC. Its translation: CSARDTGSSYEQYF. This chain links TRBV20-1 with TRBJ2-7; D not certain. Deletions cut 0 bases from V and 0 bases from J, with 9 bases between. CDR1 DFQATT and CDR2 SNEGSKA come from the germline V gene (reference sequence). The CDR3 is 14 amino acids.

This clonotype turned up a few times. V and J are TRBV11-2 and TRBJ1-3; maybe TRBD1 (5 bases). Trimming left V 6 bases short and J 0 bases short, with 9 bases between. This CDR3 has 14 residues. Germline CDR1 reads SGHAT; CDR2 reads FQNNGV. CDR3 region: CASRRTGSGNTIYF. CDR3 nucleotide sequence: TGTGCCAGCAGGCGTACAGGCTCTGGAAACACCATATATTTT.

This clonotype has a count of ten or more. The rearrangement joins TRBV11-2 to TRBJ2-6; 9 nucleotides match TRBD1. V gave up 6 bases and J gave up 2 bases; unmatched junction bases: 5. CDR1 and CDR2 from the germline V gene are SGHAT and FQNNGV. The CDR3 has 16 amino acids. For the CDR3, the DNA is TGTGCCAGCAGTAGAAGACAGGGGGCTGGGGCCAACGTCCTGACTTTC. Protein: CASSRRQGAGANVLTF. The full variable domain, its missing parts supplied by reference TRBV11-2 and TRBJ2-6, is EAGVAQSPRYKIIEKRQSVAFWCNPISGHATLYWYQQILGQGPKLLIQFQNNGVVDDSQLPKDRFSAERLKGVDSTLKIQPAKLEDSAVYLCASSRRQGAGANVLTFGAGSRLTVL.

Remarks on this clonotype: A much larger clone is a single base away; this may be a read error. V usage is TRBV3-1 and J usage is TRBJ1-1; no clear D gene. The CDR3 is made up of 15 amino acids. Trimming took off 3 bases at V and 4 bases at J, with 15 bases between the two ends. Germline-derived CDR1 and CDR2 are LGHDT and YNNKEL (reference sequence). The chain's CDR3 is CASSQEGGLGTEAFF. DNA of the CDR3: TGTGCCAGCAGCCAGGAGGGAGGGCTAGGCACTGAAGCTTTCTTT.

In its sample, this clonotype was seen a few times. The gene calls are TRBV5-1 and TRBJ2-1, with D maybe TRBD2 (5 bases). The CDR3 is 15 amino acids. V was pared by 2 bases and J by 6 bases, with 15 bases between. CDR1 is SGHRS, CDR2 YFSETQ, per germline. CDR3 DNA sequence: TGCGCCAGCAGCTTCCGCACCCGAGGAGGCAATGAGCAGTTCTTC. It encodes CASSFRTRGGNEQFF.

In its sample, this clonotype was seen a few times. A much larger clone differs by one base, so this may be a read error. The chain employs TRBV2 and TRBJ1-4; tentative D call: TRBD1 (6 bases). The CDR3 is made up of 13 amino acids. Trimming took 11 bases from V and 4 from J, leaving 14 bases between them. Germline lookup yields CDR1 SNHLY and CDR2 FYNNEI. CDR3 protein: CASRTALNEKLFF. In DNA, the CDR3 is TGTGCCTCCCGGACAGCCCTTAATGAAAAACTGTTTTTT.